This T cell receptor beta chain was identified during a study of OX40 agonist ivuxolimab in advanced cancers. The wider study: Dose-escalation patients were diagnosed with hepatocellular carcinoma, melanoma, renal cell cancer or head and neck cancer. There were three patients with partial responses, one having hepatocellular carcinoma and two cutaneous melanoma. Study-wide points: In the 0.1 to 3.0 mg/kg range, CD4+ and CD8+ blood T cells had expanded clonally by week 6.

With baseline, cycle 4 day 1, and cycle 7 day 1 as timepoints, blood was sampled. A note on this clone: The target antigen is unknown. Sequence at one end of the junction differs from germline and may be a read error.

CDR3 size: 12 residues. CDR1 is SGHRS and CDR2 is YFSETQ in the germline V gene. Only in-frame clones appear in the TCRdb table, and some are missing; sequencing was by immunoSEQ multiplex PCR. The sample has 52,000 or so clones; almost 85% are singletons. This sequence originates from an adult with an advanced solid tumor such as melanoma, head and neck, liver or kidney cancer. Here the sequenced sample was CD4+ or CD8+ T cells sorted from blood, taken in a trial of the OX40 agonist ivuxolimab. The chain uses TRBV5-1 and TRBJ2-1; D is undetermined. The CDR3 sequence is CVSPPRRNEQFF. As DNA, the CDR3 is TGCGTCAGCCCCCCCCGTAGGAATGAGCAGTTCTTC.